The clone carrying this TCR beta chain was seen a few times. CDR3 length equals 15 residues. The trim removed 5 bases at V and 5 bases at J, leaving 8 bases unmatched. Germline CDR1 reads MNHNY; CDR2 reads SVGAGI (reference sequence). The data originate from a study of blood T cell repertoires in COVID-19. Produced via immunoSEQ multiplex PCR; TCRdb's table is partial and in-frame only. The sample carries about 160,000 clones, roughly four fifths recorded once. The receptor was isolated from a human donor with acute or convalescent COVID-19. The donor label of this sample is uncertain. What was sequenced was peripheral blood. The chain joins TRBV6-6 to TRBJ2-2, with 7 nucleotides matching TRBD1. The CDR3 DNA is TGTGCCAGCAGTCGGGACAGTCCCGGGACCGGGGAGCTGTTTTTT. Its translation: CASSRDSPGTGELFF.